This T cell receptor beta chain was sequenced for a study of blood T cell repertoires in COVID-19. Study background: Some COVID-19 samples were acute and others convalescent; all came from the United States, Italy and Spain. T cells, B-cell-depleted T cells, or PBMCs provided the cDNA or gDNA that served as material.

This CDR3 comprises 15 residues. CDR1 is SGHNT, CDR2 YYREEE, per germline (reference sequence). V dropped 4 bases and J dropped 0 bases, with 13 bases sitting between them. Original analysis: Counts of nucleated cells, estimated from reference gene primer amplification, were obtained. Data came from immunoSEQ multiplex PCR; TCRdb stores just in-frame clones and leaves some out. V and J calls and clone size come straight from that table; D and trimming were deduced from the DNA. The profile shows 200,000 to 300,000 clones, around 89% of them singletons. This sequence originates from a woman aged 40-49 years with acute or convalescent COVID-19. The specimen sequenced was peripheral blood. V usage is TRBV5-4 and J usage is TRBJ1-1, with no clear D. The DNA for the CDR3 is TGTGCCAGCAGCGCTGGTGCTACCCTGAACACTGAAGCTTTCTTT. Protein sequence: CASSAGATLNTEAFF.